This T cell receptor beta chain was documented in a study of cytomegalovirus exposure and HLA in healthy donors. The V end lost 3 bases, the J end lost 1 base, and 10 bases lay between the germline ends. This CDR3 has 15 amino acids. CDR1 LNHDA and CDR2 SQIVND come from the germline V gene (reference sequence). 60 Vbeta and 13 Jbeta primers were used in PCR. Authors' methods: An analysis that came later counted 80 million or so unique TCR beta chains, 10 million to 12 million shared. Data came from immunoSEQ multiplex PCR; TCRdb stores just in-frame clones and leaves some out. That table furnishes V, J and clone size, whereas the DNA furnished D and trimming. The data hold approximately 220,000 clones, with 82% observed a single time. Every donor was a healthy person donating bone marrow.

The clonotype originates from a man aged 35-49 years in good health and CMV-seropositive. This rearrangement joins TRBV19 to TRBJ1-5; perhaps TRBD1 as D (5 bases). The material sequenced was PBMCs. The CDR3 DNA is TGTGCCAGTAGTATTGGGGGGGAGAGCAATCAGCCCCAGCATTTT. Protein sequence: CASSIGGESNQPQHF.